The T cell receptor (beta chain) described here comes from a study of cytomegalovirus exposure and HLA in healthy donors. Study-wide results and limits: Associated with cytomegalovirus, according to the listing, were 150 to 200 TCR beta chains.

Likely unrecorded immune exposures existed in these nominally healthy donors. This CDR3 comprises 11 residues. Germline CDR1 and CDR2: SNHLY and FYNNEI. Remarks on this clone: Its antigen is not known. The junction departs from germline at one end; a sequencing error may be responsible.

This PCR relied on a set of 60 Vbeta primers and 13 Jbeta primers. Measured with immunoSEQ multiplex PCR; TCRdb has only the in-frame clones, and not every one. In the table there are 100,000 to 120,000 clones, 83% of which are singletons. This receptor was identified in a young man in good health and CMV-seronegative. V and J are TRBV2 and TRBJ2-7, with D uncertain. Sequenced input: PBMCs. The CDR3 sequence is CASSELRDFHF. As DNA, the CDR3 is TGTGCCAGCAGTGAATTGCGAGACTTCCACTTC.